Each of the 25 T cell receptor beta chains below was sequenced from the same sample in a study of neurological immune-mediated disorders. TCRdb called the 5' RACE reads again in MiXCR, with one record for every CDR3 protein. The sample yields tens of thousands of distinct CDR3 sequences, under 4.5% seen once. The source material was PBMCs. Receptors were obtained from a woman between 45 and 65 years old with multiple sclerosis.

This clonotype was detected many times. The V and J genes are TRBV7-6 and TRBJ2-1, with D unclear. Germline CDR1 is SGHVS and CDR2 is FNYEAQ. The V and J ends lost 1 base and 0 bases respectively, with 10 bases between them. This CDR3 has 16 residues. Here the CDR3 reads CASSLGSDRSYNEQFF. For the CDR3, the DNA is TGTGCCAGCAGCTTAGGTTCTGACCGCTCCTACAATGAGCAGTTCTTC.

This clonotype was seen repeatedly, ten times or more. The CDR3 sequence is CASSLSRYGYTF. In nucleotides, the CDR3 is TGTGCCAGCAGTTTATCCCGCTATGGCTACACCTTC. The chain uses TRBV28 and TRBJ1-2; no clear D gene. This CDR3 has 12 amino acids. The germline V gene encodes CDR1 MDHEN and CDR2 SYDVKM. V lost 1 base and J lost 4, with 4 bases in between.

This clonotype occurred many times. V is TRBV15 and J is TRBJ2-1; 11 nucleotides match TRBD2. V lost 8 bases to trimming and J lost 2 bases; unmatched junction nucleotides: 11. The CDR3 length is 17 residues. In germline, CDR1 is LNHNV, CDR2 YYDKDF (reference sequence). The CDR3 DNA reads as TGTGCCACCGCTCTGATAGCGGGGGGGTGGGCCTACAATGAGCAGTTCTTC. This codes for CATALIAGGWAYNEQFF. Drawing the rest from reference TRBV15 and TRBJ2-1, the complete variable domain is DAMVIQNPRYQVTQFGKPVTLSCSQTLNHNVMYWYQQKSSQAPKLLFHYYDKDFNNEADTPDNFQSRRPNTSFCFLDIRSPGLGDTAMYLCATALIAGGWAYNEQFFGPGTRLTVL.

In this sample, this clonotype turned up many times. This chain connects TRBV7-2 to TRBJ2-7; no clear D. Germline V CDR1 and CDR2: SGHTA, FQGNSA. V was pared by 4 bases and J by 4 bases, with 11 bases between. CDR3 length: 13 residues. The CDR3 loop is CASSYQSSYEQYF. CDR3 nucleotide sequence: TGTGCCAGCAGCTACCAGAGCTCTTACGAGCAGTACTTC. The full variable domain, completed using reference TRBV7-2 and TRBJ2-7, is GAGVSQSPSNKVTEKGKDVELRCDPISGHTALYWYRQSLGQGLEFLIYFQGNSAPDKSGLPSDRFSAERTGGSVSTLTIQRTQQEDSAVYLCASSYQSSYEQYFGPGTRLTVT.

This clonotype was seen ten or more times. The chain couples TRBV3-1 to TRBJ2-1; 8 nucleotides match TRBD2. This CDR3 is built from 17 residues. V lost 0 bases and J lost 7; bases outside the gene matches: 11. Looked up from germline, CDR1 is LGHDT and CDR2 is YNNKEL (reference sequence). This chain's CDR3 is CASSQDLGTSVFNEQFF. The CDR3 region has the DNA TGTGCCAGCAGCCAAGATCTCGGGACTAGTGTGTTTAATGAGCAGTTCTTC.

This clonotype is categorized as large. The V call is TRBV7-9, the J call TRBJ2-2, with 9 bases that match TRBD1. The CDR3 contains 16 residues. Per germline, CDR1 SEHNR and CDR2 FQNEAQ (reference sequence). V lost 7 bases and J lost 1; bases outside the gene matches: 7. As DNA, the CDR3 is TGTGCCAGCAACTCTTGGGGACAGGGGAACACCGGGGAGCTGTTTTTT. This translates into CASNSWGQGNTGELFF.

Ten or more counts support this clonotype. The rearrangement joins TRBV7-2 to TRBJ1-2, with 11 bases matching TRBD1. Germline lookup yields CDR1 SGHTA and CDR2 FQGNSA. This CDR3 is 15 amino acids long. V dropped 5 bases and J dropped 1; count of bases not matched to a gene: 3. The CDR3 nucleotides read TGTGCCAGCAGCCCGGACAGGGGGCGTAACTATGGCTACACCTTC. Translation: CASSPDRGRNYGYTF.

This clonotype was found many times. This chain connects TRBV6-2 or TRBV6-3 to TRBJ1-1; TRBD1 is a possible D gene (5 bases). The V gene lost 7 bases and the J gene lost 0 bases, with 18 bases spanning the gap. Per germline, CDR1 MNHEY and CDR2 SVGEGT. The CDR3 covers 16 residues. For the CDR3, the DNA is TGTGCCAGCACGGGTAAGGGGAGGATGCTGAACACTGAAGCTTTCTTT. It specifies CASTGKGRMLNTEAFF.

This clonotype was recorded many times. This rearrangement joins TRBV10-3 to TRBJ2-2; D tentatively fits TRBD1 or TRBD2 (5 bases each). The length of the CDR3 is 15 residues. Trimming left V 7 bases short and J 3 bases short, with 15 bases between. Germline CDR1 reads ENHRY; CDR2 reads SYGVKD. For the CDR3, the DNA is TGTGCCATCAAGAGAACCGGGACGTACACCGGGGAGCTGTTTTTT. The encoded protein is CAIKRTGTYTGELFF.

This clonotype has a count of ten or more. The chain joins TRBV3-1 to TRBJ2-1; D unresolved. The CDR3 consists of 14 residues. Deletions cut 3 bases from V and 0 bases from J, with 6 bases between. Germline loops: CDR1 LGHDT, CDR2 YNNKEL (reference sequence). The CDR3, as DNA: TGTGCCAGCAGCCAGTCTAACTCCTACAATGAGCAGTTCTTC. Translation: CASSQSNSYNEQFF.

There are many counts of this clonotype. V is TRBV20-1 and J is TRBJ2-7; the D call may be TRBD1 or TRBD2 (5 bases each). V lost 6 bases and J 2 bases, leaving 17 bases between the germline ends. Germline V lookup: CDR1 DFQATT, CDR2 SNEGSKA (reference sequence). The CDR3 loop spans 14 amino acids. The CDR3 sequence is CSASRDGRTYEQYF. The CDR3 DNA reads as TGCAGTGCGAGCCGGGACGGACGAACCTACGAGCAGTACTTC.

This clonotype was recorded many times. The rearrangement joins TRBV20-1 to TRBJ2-3; D is perhaps TRBD2 (6 bases). The germline V gene encodes CDR1 DFQATT and CDR2 SNEGSKA (reference sequence). This CDR3 has 13 residues. Trimming shortened V by 0 bases and J by 4 bases, and 8 bases separated the two germline ends. The CDR3 DNA sequence: TGCAGTGCTAGAGAGTCGGGGGCAGATACGCAGTATTTT. It translates to CSARESGADTQYF.

In this sample, this clonotype turned up many times. The rearrangement uses TRBV20-1 and TRBJ1-1; the D gene is possibly TRBD1 (5 bases). V lost 6 bases, J lost 7 bases, and 15 bases lay in between. This CDR3 has 12 residues. Per germline, CDR1 DFQATT and CDR2 SNEGSKA (reference sequence). The CDR3 loop reads CSAFQGVDEAFF. The CDR3 nucleotides read TGCAGTGCCTTCCAGGGTGTTGATGAAGCTTTCTTT.

In this sample, this clonotype turned up many times. The V call is TRBV10-1, the J call TRBJ2-7; D is perhaps TRBD1 or TRBD2 (5 bases each). Germline CDR1 WNHNN, CDR2 SYGVQD (reference sequence). V lost 6 bases and J lost 7, with 19 bases in between. The CDR3 is 14 amino acids. CDR3 sequence: CASRKGSPTGEQYF. In nucleotides, the CDR3 is TGCGCCAGCAGGAAGGGGAGCCCGACGGGGGAGCAGTACTTC.

This clonotype has at least ten counts. This chain links TRBV7-6 with TRBJ2-1; D may match TRBD1 or TRBD2 (5 bases each). CDR1 is SGHVS, CDR2 FNYEAQ, per germline. The CDR3 length is 16 residues. Trimming took off 2 bases at V and 0 bases at J, with 11 bases between the two ends. The chain's CDR3 is CASSLQGAGSYNEQFF. The CDR3 DNA is TGTGCCAGCAGCTTACAGGGAGCAGGCTCCTACAATGAGCAGTTCTTC. Complete variable domain (other parts from reference TRBV7-6 and TRBJ2-1): GAGVSQSPRYKVTKRGQDVALRCDPISGHVSLYWYRQALGQGPEFLTYFNYEAQQDKSGLPNDRFSAERPEGSISTLTIQRTEQRDSAMYRCASSLQGAGSYNEQFFGPGTRLTVL.

This clonotype has a count of ten or more. This chain uses TRBV29-1 with TRBJ1-1; 8 nucleotides agree with TRBD1. The germline CDR1 and CDR2 sequences are SQVTM and ANQGSEA. Trimming took 6 bases from V and 7 from J; bases not matched to a gene: 1. The CDR3 is made up of 10 amino acids. CDR3 residues: CSVTGGEAFF. In nucleotides, the CDR3 is TGCAGCGTCACAGGGGGTGAAGCTTTCTTT.

This clonotype was counted ten times or more. Here the CDR3 reads CSARDRFRFGTEAFF. The CDR3 DNA sequence: TGCAGTGCTAGAGATAGATTTCGGTTTGGGACTGAAGCTTTCTTT. The rearrangement joins TRBV20-1 to TRBJ1-1; D gene uncertain. CDR1 and CDR2 from the germline V gene are DFQATT and SNEGSKA (reference sequence). The CDR3 length is 15 residues. Trimming removed 0 bases from V and 5 bases from J, with 16 bases in between.

This clonotype was seen at least ten times. The gene calls are TRBV7-2 and TRBJ2-3, with D tentatively TRBD1 (5 bases). Germline V gene data show CDR1 as SGHTA and CDR2 as FQGNSA. V shed 5 bases and J shed 2 bases, with 17 bases lying between them. The CDR3 spans 16 residues. CDR3 sequence reads: CASSLKYLGPTDTQYF. The DNA for the CDR3 is TGTGCCAGCAGCCTTAAGTATCTGGGGCCCACAGATACGCAGTATTTT.

In its sample, this clonotype was seen a few times. The V gene is TRBV5-1, the J gene TRBJ2-2, with unresolved D. The germline CDR1 and CDR2 sequences are SGHRS and YFSETQ. V was trimmed by 0 bases and J by 0 bases, leaving 9 bases between them. The CDR3 has 16 residues. CDR3 DNA sequence: TGCGCCAGCAGCTTGGTGGCGACATCGAACACCGGGGAGCTGTTTTTT. Amino acid sequence: CASSLVATSNTGELFF.

In its sample, this clonotype was seen a few times. The CDR3 DNA follows: TGTGCCAGCAGCGTGTCTCAAGGGGTTAGAGGCACAGATACGCAGTATTTT. This encodes CASSVSQGVRGTDTQYF. The chain uses TRBV9 and TRBJ2-3; maybe TRBD1 (5 bases). Trimming removed 2 bases from V and 1 base from J, with 17 bases in between. The germline V gene has CDR1 SGDLS and CDR2 YYNGEE. The CDR3 spans 17 residues. Full variable domain (remainder filled in from reference TRBV9 and TRBJ2-3): DSGVTQTPKHLITATGQRVTLRCSPRSGDLSVYWYQQSLDQGLQFLIQYYNGEERAKGNILERFSAQQFPDLHSELNLSSLELGDSALYFCASSVSQGVRGTDTQYFGPGTRLTVL.

This clonotype was counted at least ten times. This chain joins TRBV12-3 or TRBV12-4 and TRBJ2-3; no definite D call. The V end lost 5 bases, the J end lost 1 base, and 13 bases lay between the germline ends. The CDR3 runs 15 residues. Written as DNA, the CDR3 is TGTGCCAGCAGTGAGACTTTTCTTGGCACAGATACGCAGTATTTT. Translating gives CASSETFLGTDTQYF.

The sample holds many counts of this clonotype. CDR3 nucleotides: TGTGCCAGCAGCCTAGCGGGGGCCCCTAGGGCAGATACGCAGTATTTT. Protein sequence: CASSLAGAPRADTQYF. The rearrangement links TRBV12-3 or TRBV12-4 to TRBJ2-3, with 10 bases lining up with TRBD2. The V segment lost 6 bases and the J segment 4 bases; nucleotides outside the gene matches: 10. This CDR3 has 16 residues.

Worth noting for this clonotype: With a much larger clone just one base away, this may be a read error. This sequence joins TRBV20-1 and TRBJ2-3, with D perhaps TRBD1 (5 bases). The CDR3 length is 15 residues. CDR1 DFQATT and CDR2 SNEGSKA come from the germline V gene (reference sequence). V was shortened by 3 bases and J by 4 bases, with 17 bases between the two germline ends. CDR3: CSASHPQGAPDTQYF. The CDR3 bases are TGCAGTGCTAGCCACCCCCAGGGTGCCCCAGATACGCAGTATTTT.

A few counts support this clonotype. The chain has TRBV28 and TRBJ2-1, with D perhaps TRBD1 or TRBD2 (5 bases each). Germline CDR1 is MDHEN and CDR2 is SYDVKM. V was clipped by 2 bases and J by 10 bases, with 18 bases between them. The CDR3 is 15 amino acids. CDR3 DNA: TGTGCCAGCAGTTTAGGACGGGACCCCGTACAGGAGCAGTTCTTC. Translated, it gives CASSLGRDPVQEQFF. Based on the CDR3 plus reference TRBV28 and TRBJ2-1, the full variable domain is DVKVTQSSRYLVKRTGEKVFLECVQDMDHENMFWYRQDPGLGLRLIYFSYDVKMKEKGDIPEGYSVSREKKERFSLILESASTNQTSMYLCASSLGRDPVQEQFFGPGTRLTVL.

V and J are TRBV5-1 and TRBJ1-1, with D unclear. The V and J ends lost 6 bases and 1 base respectively, with 13 bases between them. The V gene's germline CDR1 is SGHRS and CDR2 YFSETQ. The CDR3 sequence is 14 residues long. CDR3: CASTLGGPNTEAFF. The DNA of the CDR3 is TGCGCCAGCACCTTAGGAGGGCCGAACACTGAAGCTTTCTTT.